A single sample is the source of the 8 T cell receptor beta chains below, sequenced in a study of shared T cell receptors in the human thymus. TCRdb keeps only in-frame clones here, not all; method: immunoSEQ multiplex PCR. The table lists about 660,000 clones, over 75% of them singletons, with 0.0094% in the top ten. These sequences were also reported in another study, on human thymus T cells.

The sample was thymocytes. These receptors originate from a boy younger than two with a congenital heart defect.

The chain couples TRBV5-1 to TRBJ2-2; maybe TRBD2 (6 bases). The germline V and J ends were trimmed by 4 bases and 6 bases, with 19 bases remaining between them. The CDR3 has 16 residues. Germline lookup yields CDR1 SGHRS and CDR2 YFSETQ. The CDR3 sequence: CASSGTPGLLAGELFF. CDR3 in DNA: TGCGCCAGCAGCGGGACTCCGGGCCTCCTCGCCGGGGAGCTGTTTTTT. The entire variable domain, with the rest obtained from reference TRBV5-1 and TRBJ2-2, is as follows: KAGVTQTPRYLIKTRGQQVTLSCSPISGHRSVSWYQQTPGQGLQFLFEYFSETQRNKGNFPGRFSGRQFSNSRSEMNVSTLELGDSALYLCASSGTPGLLAGELFFGEGSRLTVL.

The chain recombines TRBV4-2 with TRBJ1-6, with D unresolved. Germline assignment: CDR1 LGHNA and CDR2 YNFKEQ. V lost 1 base to trimming and J lost 2 bases, with 9 bases between them. The CDR3 extends over 16 amino acids. CDR3: CASSQGSKTYNSPLHF. In nucleotides, the CDR3 is TGTGCCAGCAGCCAAGGGAGTAAAACCTATAATTCACCCCTCCACTTT.

V is TRBV28 and J is TRBJ2-1; a weak D match, TRBD1 (6 bases). Trimming cost V 9 bases and J 0 bases, with 21 bases left between them. This CDR3 contains 17 residues. The V gene's germline CDR1 is MDHEN and CDR2 SYDVKM. CDR3 in amino acids: CASTYRVYESSYNEQFF. The CDR3 DNA reads as TGTGCCAGTACTTACAGGGTTTACGAGAGCTCCTACAATGAGCAGTTCTTC.

V usage is TRBV27 and J usage is TRBJ2-1; weak D call: TRBD2 (6 bases). The CDR3 totals 16 residues. Germline CDR1 and CDR2: MNHEY and SMNVEV (reference sequence). Trimming took off 5 bases at V and 0 bases at J, with 14 bases between the two ends. The CDR3 loop is CASSPPRGSSYNEQFF. As DNA, the CDR3 is TGTGCCAGCAGTCCACCCCGGGGGAGCTCCTACAATGAGCAGTTCTTC.

The chain has TRBV6-5 and TRBJ2-1; 11 nucleotides agree with TRBD1. This CDR3 has 15 residues. Unmatched junction bases numbered 6, after V lost 5 bases and J lost 6 bases. Germline loops: CDR1 MNHEY, CDR2 SVGAGI. As DNA, the CDR3 is TGTGCCAGCAGTCGGGGGACAGGGGGGCCCAATGAGCAGTTCTTC. Translated, it gives CASSRGTGGPNEQFF.

The chain uses TRBV6-1 and TRBJ1-5, with 7 bases matching TRBD1. Germline CDR1 and CDR2: MNHNS and SASEGT. This CDR3 region has 14 residues. V lost 6 bases, J lost 5 bases, and 7 bases stayed unmatched. The CDR3 sequence: CASRTGSVHQPQHF. Written as DNA, the CDR3 is TGTGCCAGCAGGACAGGGTCTGTGCATCAGCCCCAGCATTTT.

The rearrangement joins TRBV6-5 to TRBJ1-1; 7 bases are a match to TRBD1. Germline assignment: CDR1 MNHEY and CDR2 SVGAGI. Trimming removed 4 bases from V and 8 bases from J; junction bases left unmatched: 1. The CDR3 sequence is 11 residues long. CDR3 DNA: TGTGCCAGCAGTTCGACAGGGGAAGCTTTCTTT. Protein: CASSSTGEAFF.

The rearrangement joins TRBV4-3 to TRBJ1-1; D call uncertain. V gave up 3 bases and J gave up 12 bases, with 11 bases separating them. Germline V gene lookup returns CDR1 LGHNA and CDR2 YSLEER. The CDR3 is 11 residues long. The CDR3 region has the DNA TGCGCCAGCAGCCATGGCAGGCGAACTTTCTTT. Its translation is CASSHGRRTFF.